These 25 T cell receptor beta chains share one sample of origin, sequenced in a study of blood T cells in healthy people across ages. Using a J-beta primer mix together with a sample-barcoded 5' primer, a second PCR was run for about 6 to 11 cycles. TCRdb passed the 5' RACE reads through MiXCR, listing each CDR3 protein once. The sample has about 400,000 distinct CDR3 sequences; 50% to 60% are singletons. Sequenced sample: blood. Receptor source: a man aged 55 to 69 in good health.

This clonotype was counted between two and nine times. This chain uses TRBV20-1 with TRBJ1-4; D gene uncertain. Germline CDR1 reads DFQATT; CDR2 reads SNEGSKA (reference sequence). The CDR3 sequence is 13 residues long. V dropped 1 base and J dropped 5 bases, with 8 bases sitting between them. CDR3 DNA sequence: TGCAGTGCTAGAGGAGGGTGGAATGAAAAACTGTTTTTT. Its translation: CSARGGWNEKLFF.

At least ten counts were recorded for this clonotype. J is TRBJ2-7 and V is TRBV20-1; D not certain. The CDR3 consists of 13 residues. V was clipped by 3 bases and J by 7 bases, with 16 bases between them. Germline CDR1 reads DFQATT; CDR2 reads SNEGSKA (reference sequence). The DNA of the CDR3 is TGCAGTGCTAGTTTCGGATCAGGAAGGGAGCAGTACTTC. This sequence encodes CSASFGSGREQYF.

V usage is TRBV10-3 and J usage is TRBJ1-1; D is unresolved. The V gene lost 0 bases and the J gene lost 1 base, with 6 bases spanning the gap. The CDR3 length is 14 residues. Germline V gene sequence: CDR1 ENHRY, CDR2 SYGVKD. The chain's CDR3 is CAISESLTNTEAFF. The CDR3 region has the DNA TGTGCCATCAGTGAGTCACTCACGAACACTGAAGCTTTCTTT.

The chain employs TRBV6-2 or TRBV6-3 and TRBJ2-1; D unclear. The CDR3 runs 18 residues. V was shortened by 3 bases and J by 1 base, with 19 bases between the two germline ends. Germline V lookup: CDR1 MNHEY, CDR2 SVGEGT. The CDR3, as DNA: TGTGCCAGCAGTTATCGCCTCGGCAGGCTCAAGTCCTACAATGAGCAGTTCTTC. Translating gives CASSYRLGRLKSYNEQFF.

There are a few counts of this clonotype. The chain's CDR3 is CASSGTGGPYSNQPQHF. The CDR3 nucleotides read TGTGCCAGCAGTGGGACAGGGGGCCCCTATAGCAATCAGCCCCAGCATTTT. This chain joins TRBV25-1 and TRBJ1-5, with 11 positions matching TRBD1. This CDR3 contains 17 residues. Germline CDR1 and CDR2: MGHDK and SYGVNS. Trimming removed 4 bases from V and 0 bases from J; junction bases left unmatched: 5.

This clonotype was seen just once. The chain uses TRBV4-3 and TRBJ1-2; D unclear. The CDR3 has 15 amino acids. With 1 base removed from V and 0 bases from J, the gap between germline ends came to 9 bases. Germline V lookup: CDR1 LGHNA, CDR2 YSLEER. CDR3 region: CASSQAGLANYGYTF. In DNA form, the CDR3 reads TGCGCCAGCAGCCAAGCAGGCCTAGCTAACTATGGCTACACCTTC.

V gene TRBV12-3 or TRBV12-4 combines with J gene TRBJ1-6; a possible D gene is TRBD1 (6 bases). V gave up 3 bases and J gave up 5 bases, with 8 bases separating them. This CDR3 spans 14 amino acids. CDR3 residues: CASSFGQNNSPLHF. As DNA, the CDR3 is TGTGCCAGCAGTTTTGGACAGAATAATTCACCCCTCCACTTT.

Only one count was recorded for this clonotype. The chain recombines TRBV28 with TRBJ2-3; TRBD2 matches 8 bases. Germline V gives CDR1 MDHEN, CDR2 SYDVKM. The CDR3 consists of 15 residues. Trimming took 6 bases from V and 5 from J; bases not matched to a gene: 10. The CDR3 protein is CASSKWAGGGDTQYF. The CDR3 DNA reads TGTGCCAGCAGCAAGTGGGCGGGAGGAGGAGATACGCAGTATTTT.

The gene calls are TRBV12-3 or TRBV12-4 and TRBJ2-7; the match to TRBD2 covers 13 bases. The CDR3 loop spans 16 amino acids. The V and J ends lost 5 bases and 2 bases, in that order; junction bases with no gene match: 6. The CDR3 DNA follows: TGTGCCAGCAGTCCTCGGGGGACTAGCGGGGCCTACGAGCAGTACTTC. It codes for CASSPRGTSGAYEQYF.

In this sample, this clonotype turned up a few times. The chain links TRBV20-1 to TRBJ2-7; TRBD2 matches 13 bases. J gave up 5 bases and V 8 bases, and 3 bases lay outside the gene matches. The CDR3 loop spans 12 amino acids. CDR1 and CDR2 from the germline V gene are DFQATT and SNEGSKA (reference sequence). The CDR3, as DNA: TGCAGTCTGACTAGCGGGAGGAACGAGCAGTACTTC. This encodes CSLTSGRNEQYF.

This chain links TRBV19 with TRBJ2-3, with TRBD2 matching over 11 bases. This CDR3 comprises 14 residues. Looked up from germline, CDR1 is LNHDA and CDR2 is SQIVND (reference sequence). The V and J ends lost 8 bases and 0 bases, in that order; junction bases with no gene match: 1. In DNA form, the CDR3 reads TGTGCCAGTGGGACTAGCGGCAGCACAGATACGCAGTATTTT. This encodes CASGTSGSTDTQYF.

This clonotype has just a few counts. This clone may be a read error of a much larger clone one base away. This rearrangement joins TRBV7-2 to TRBJ1-2; TRBD1 matches 10 bases. The CDR3 is made up of 16 amino acids. Germline CDR1 is SGHTA and CDR2 is FQGNSA. The CDR3 spells CAGSDPGTGDYYGYTF. In DNA form, the CDR3 reads TGTGCCGGCAGCGACCCCGGGACAGGGGACTACTATGGCTACACCTTC.

This chain links TRBV20-1 with TRBJ2-5; D is unclear. V was clipped by 6 bases and J by 2 bases, with 7 bases between them. Germline V gives CDR1 DFQATT, CDR2 SNEGSKA (reference sequence). This CDR3 has 11 amino acids. CDR3 coding DNA: TGCAGTGCCCGAAAACAAGAGACCCAGTACTTC. It translates to CSARKQETQYF.

Only a few counts were recorded for this clonotype. V usage is TRBV20-1 and J usage is TRBJ2-7; the D gene is possibly TRBD1 (5 bases). From germline, CDR1 is DFQATT and CDR2 SNEGSKA (reference sequence). The CDR3 covers 12 residues. Trimming cost V 7 bases and J 3 bases, with 13 bases left between them. CDR3: CSVIGQNYEQYF. As DNA, the CDR3 is TGCAGTGTTATCGGACAAAACTACGAGCAGTACTTC.

This clonotype was counted a few times. The rearrangement links TRBV12-5 to TRBJ2-3; 8 nucleotides line up with TRBD2. With 4 bases clipped from V and 4 bases from J, the junction kept 10 bases outside the gene matches. The CDR3 is 16 residues long. Germline V gene sequence: CDR1 LGHNT, CDR2 FRNRAP. CDR3 protein: CASGSPNSGRADTQYF. The CDR3 nucleotides read TGTGCTAGTGGTTCCCCAAACAGCGGGAGAGCAGATACGCAGTATTTT.

The V call is TRBV5-1, the J call TRBJ2-7; D is unclear. With 4 bases removed from V and 0 bases from J, the gap between germline ends came to 11 bases. The CDR3 has 14 residues. Germline CDR1 is SGHRS and CDR2 is YFSETQ. CDR3 nucleotide sequence: TGCGCCAGCAGCGTAGAACCCGCCTCCTACGAGCAGTACTTC. It is translated as CASSVEPASYEQYF.

The chain combines TRBV7-2 with TRBJ2-7, with TRBD1 identical over 7 bases. Germline CDR1 and CDR2: SGHTA and FQGNSA. The CDR3 runs to 15 residues. Unmatched junction bases numbered 8, after V lost 3 bases and J lost 3 bases. In DNA form, the CDR3 reads TGTGCCAGCAGCTTGTTCCGCTCAGGGGGCTACGAGCAGTACTTC. Protein: CASSLFRSGGYEQYF.

This clonotype appeared many times. The chain combines TRBV6-2 or TRBV6-3 with TRBJ2-7; 10 bases map to TRBD2. CDR1 is MNHEY, CDR2 SVGEGT, per germline. The CDR3 has 14 amino acids. Losses at the gene ends were 7 bases for V and 2 bases for J; bases not matched to a gene: 5. The CDR3 reads CASTRSGRTYEQYF. CDR3 coding DNA: TGTGCCAGCACCCGTAGCGGGAGGACCTACGAGCAGTACTTC.

There are a few counts of this clonotype. The CDR3 region is CASSWNGYTF. Written as DNA, the CDR3 is TGTGCCAGCAGTTGGAATGGCTACACCTTC. The chain combines TRBV6-2 or TRBV6-3 with TRBJ1-2; D uncertain. V dropped 4 bases and J dropped 6 bases, with 3 bases sitting between them. Germline CDR1 is MNHEY and CDR2 is SVGEGT. The CDR3 covers 10 residues.

V and J are TRBV9 and TRBJ2-3; TRBD2 matches 10 bases. This CDR3 has 21 amino acids. The germline V gene has CDR1 SGDLS and CDR2 YYNGEE. After removal of 3 bases from V and 1 base from J, the junction contained 20 bases not matched to a gene. Here the CDR3 DNA reads TGTGCCAGCAGCGAGAGGGGCCTAGCGGGAGACGCGACAGTCGGCACAGATACGCAGTATTTT. Amino acid sequence: CASSERGLAGDATVGTDTQYF.

V gene TRBV11-2 combines with J gene TRBJ2-3; D unclear. The CDR3 is 14 amino acids. V lost 5 bases, J lost 5 bases, and 14 bases lay in between. Germline CDR1 SGHAT, CDR2 FQNNGV. The CDR3 nucleotides are TGTGCCAGCAGCCCTCGGATGGGCGGAGATACGCAGTATTTT. Its translation: CASSPRMGGDTQYF.

CDR3 sequence reads: CATSAGSLYEQYF. CDR3 sequence (DNA): TGTGCCACCAGTGCTGGATCATTGTACGAGCAGTACTTC. The chain is built from TRBV24-1 and TRBJ2-5; no firm D call. The J call may be incorrect, as the DNA end agrees better with TRBJ2-7. The CDR3 covers 13 residues. Germline CDR1 KGHDR, CDR2 SFDVKD.

The chain links TRBV20-1 to TRBJ2-7, with D uncertain. The length of the CDR3 is 14 residues. Trimming shortened V by 2 bases and J by 7 bases, and 18 bases separated the two germline ends. The germline gives CDR1 DFQATT, CDR2 SNEGSKA (reference sequence). Here the CDR3 DNA reads TGCAGTGCTAGAAAACTCACGGGCAGCAATGAGCAGTACTTC. Its protein product is CSARKLTGSNEQYF.

The gene calls are TRBV29-1 and TRBJ2-1; D is tentatively TRBD1 or TRBD2 (6 bases each). Per the germline V gene, CDR1 is SQVTM and CDR2 is ANQGSEA. The length of the CDR3 is 12 residues. For the CDR3, the DNA is TGCGGGACATTCGGGGGCTACAATGAGCAGTTCTTC. Residues: CGTFGGYNEQFF.

This clonotype has a handful of counts. V is TRBV6-5 and J is TRBJ2-4; TRBD1 matches at 8 bases. The trim removed 5 bases at V and 13 bases at J, leaving 4 bases unmatched. The germline V gene has CDR1 MNHEY and CDR2 SVGAGI. This CDR3 region has 11 residues. The CDR3 region is CASSPGQGQYF. CDR3 coding DNA: TGTGCCAGCAGTCCCGGACAGGGACAGTACTTC.